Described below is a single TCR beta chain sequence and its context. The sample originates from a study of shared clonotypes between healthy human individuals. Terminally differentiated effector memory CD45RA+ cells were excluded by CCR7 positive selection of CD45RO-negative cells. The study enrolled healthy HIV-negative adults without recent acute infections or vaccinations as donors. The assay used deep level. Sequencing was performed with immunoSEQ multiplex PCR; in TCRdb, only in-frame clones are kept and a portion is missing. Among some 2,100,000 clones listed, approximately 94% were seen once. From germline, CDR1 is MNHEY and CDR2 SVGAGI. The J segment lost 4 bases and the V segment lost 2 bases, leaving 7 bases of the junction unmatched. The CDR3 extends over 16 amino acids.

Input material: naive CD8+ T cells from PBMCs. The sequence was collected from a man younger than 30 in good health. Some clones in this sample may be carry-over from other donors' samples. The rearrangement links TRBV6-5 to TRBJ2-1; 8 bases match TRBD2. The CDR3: CASSYGPSGLYNEQFF. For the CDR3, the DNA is TGTGCCAGCAGTTACGGGCCTAGCGGGTTATACAATGAGCAGTTCTTC.